This T cell receptor (beta chain) was identified in a study of CD8+CD57+ T cells in acquired aplastic anemia. Investigators profiled TCR beta VDJ and CDR3 from genomic DNA template. Each CDR3 protein is one row after TCRdb ran MiXCR on the reads. The table lists 250,000 to 300,000 distinct CDR3 sequences, 45% to 70% of them singletons, with 7% to 9% in the top ten. The CDR3 has 18 amino acids. Germline V lookup: CDR1 SNHLY, CDR2 FYNNEI. The V and J ends lost 10 bases and 4 bases respectively, with 30 bases between them. This clonotype came up many times. This sequence was found in a human donor with severe aplastic anemia or a healthy control (not recorded which). The V gene is TRBV2, the J gene TRBJ2-3; maybe TRBD2 (6 bases). The sample comprised sorted CD4+, CD8+, or CD8+CD57+ T cells (not recorded which) from PBMCs. CDR3 nucleotides: TGTGCCACTCGGCCCAGGGATCCATGGCGGGGTTTATCAGATACGCAGTATTTT. This encodes CATRPRDPWRGLSDTQYF.